This TCR beta chain derives from a study of read filtering for tumor transcriptome and immune sequencing. Study-wide background: Mean patient age was approximately 66 years, range 47 to 80; around 16 male, over twelve female.

This clonotype has a count of ten or more. Its antigen remains unknown. This library used around 400 ng RNA and molecular barcoded adaptors spanning alpha/delta and beta/gamma chains. TCRdb re-analysed the reads in MiXCR, keeping a single row per CDR3 protein. Of fewer than 45,000 distinct CDR3 sequences listed, 13% are singletons. General observations from the study: Single-read clonotypes: 80% to 90% of IR-seq clonotypes (around 3.6% of reads), around three quarters of RNA-seq clonotypes (nearly 45% of reads).

Every patient had bone marrow sampled while the disease was active. This TCR was recovered from a donor at least 40 years old with multiple myeloma. Sequencing used a population of CD138-negative cells sorted from bone marrow.

In DNA form, the CDR3 reads TGCGCCAGCAGCCAAGGAGGGTCCTACGAGCAGTACTTC. This sequence encodes CASSQGGSYEQYF. The genes are TRBV4-3 and TRBJ2-7; maybe TRBD2 (5 bases). The CDR3 totals 13 residues. Deletions cut 1 base from V and 1 base from J, with 5 bases between. CDR1 and CDR2 from the germline V gene are LGHNA and YSLEER.